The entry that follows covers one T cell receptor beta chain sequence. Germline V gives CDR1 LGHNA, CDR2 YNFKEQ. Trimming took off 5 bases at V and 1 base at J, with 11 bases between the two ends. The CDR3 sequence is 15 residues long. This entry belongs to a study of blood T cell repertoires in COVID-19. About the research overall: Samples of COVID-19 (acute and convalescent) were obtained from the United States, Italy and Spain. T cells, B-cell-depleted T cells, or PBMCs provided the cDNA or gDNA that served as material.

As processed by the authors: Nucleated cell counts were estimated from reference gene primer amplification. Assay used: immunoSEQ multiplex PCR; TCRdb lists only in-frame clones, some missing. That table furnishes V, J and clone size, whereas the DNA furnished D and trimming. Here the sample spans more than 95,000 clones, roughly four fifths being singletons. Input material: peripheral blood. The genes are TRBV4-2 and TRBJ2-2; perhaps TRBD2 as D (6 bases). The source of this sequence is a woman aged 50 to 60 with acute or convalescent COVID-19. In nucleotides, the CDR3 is TGTGCCAGCAGCAGAACGGGGGAGAACACCGGGGAGCTGTTTTTT. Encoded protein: CASSRTGENTGELFF.